Listed below are T cell receptor beta chains from one sample, sequenced in a study of OX40 agonist ivuxolimab in advanced cancers. Using immunoSEQ multiplex PCR, the repertoire was profiled, and TCRdb retains in-frame clones only, with some absent. The sample holds around 100,000 clones; roughly nine tenths are singletons and the top ten take approximately 0.3%. Here the sequenced sample was CD4+ or CD8+ T cells sorted from blood, taken in a trial of the OX40 agonist ivuxolimab. All receptors come from an adult with an advanced solid tumor such as melanoma, head and neck, liver or kidney cancer. Both conserved end residues are part of each CDR3. A D gene is named only where the DNA matches it firmly. Clone size, where shown, is once, few, many, or a class for clones that have expanded.

16 TRBD1 TRBJ1-2 . TRBV7-2 CASSLIRADRAYGYTF TGTGCCAGCAGCTTAATAAGGGCCGACAGGGCCTATGGCTACACCTTC
15 . TRBJ1-5 . TRBV4-1 CASSQGYKTNQPQHF TGCGCCAGCAGCCAAGGTTACAAAACGAATCAGCCCCAGCATTTT
12 . TRBJ2-1 . TRBV6-6 CATDSSPNEQFF TGTGCCACCGATTCTAGTCCCAATGAGCAGTTCTTC
15 . TRBJ1-5 . TRBV7-3 CASSLRGTSNQPQHF TGTGCCAGCAGCTTAAGGGGGACGAGCAATCAGCCCCAGCATTTT
13 . TRBJ2-5 . TRBV6-5 CASKPPGGETQYF TGTGCCAGCAAACCCCCTGGGGGGGAGACCCAGTACTTC
13 . TRBJ1-1 . TRBV18 CASSPREYSEAFF TGTGCCAGCTCACCACGGGAATACAGTGAAGCTTTCTTT
16 TRBD1 TRBJ1-4 . TRBV7-9 CASSPGQGATNEKLFF TGTGCCAGCAGCCCAGGACAGGGCGCAACTAATGAAAAACTGTTTTTT
15 TRBD1 TRBJ1-5 . TRBV28 CASRGTGALNQPQHF TGTGCCAGCAGGGGGACAGGGGCCCTCAATCAGCCCCAGCATTTT
17 . TRBJ2-1 . TRBV11-2 CASSLDIGSGTRNEQFF TGTGCCAGCAGCTTAGACATCGGTTCCGGGACTCGCAATGAGCAGTTCTTC
14 . TRBJ1-6 . TRBV18 CASSQSSYNSPLHF TGTGCCAGCTCACAGAGCTCCTATAATTCACCCCTCCACTTT
15 . TRBJ2-1 . TRBV10-3 CAISEYGLVGNEQFF TGTGCCATCAGTGAGTATGGACTGGTGGGGAATGAGCAGTTCTTC
18 TRBD1 TRBJ1-5 . TRBV7-2 CASSLTGGVFHGNQPQHF TGTGCCAGCAGCTTAACAGGGGGCGTGTTTCATGGGAATCAGCCCCAGCATTTT
12 . TRBJ2-7 . TRBV28 CASSGILYEQYF TGTGCCAGCAGTGGCATCCTCTACGAGCAGTACTTC
14 . TRBJ2-7 few TRBV7-9 CASSNRAKPGEQYF TGTGCCAGCAGCAACCGGGCCAAACCGGGCGAGCAGTACTTC
15 TRBD2 TRBJ2-7 . TRBV27 CASRPSGRVLGEQYF TGTGCCAGCAGACCCAGCGGGAGGGTTCTCGGCGAGCAGTACTTC
15 TRBD2 TRBJ2-1 . TRBV5-1 CASSLLAGADNEQFF TGCGCCAGCAGCTTGCTAGCGGGAGCTGACAATGAGCAGTTCTTC
14 TRBD1 TRBJ2-7 . TRBV9 CASSPGQGAGEQYF TGTGCCAGCAGCCCCGGACAGGGGGCTGGCGAGCAGTACTTC
14 . TRBJ2-7 . TRBV30 CASHPLGQPYEQYF TGTGCCTCCCACCCCCTGGGGCAGCCCTACGAGCAGTACTTC
16 TRBD2 TRBJ2-5 . TRBV7-2 CASSSRLAGGLRTQYF TGTGCCAGCAGCTCAAGACTAGCGGGAGGCCTCAGAACCCAGTACTTC
15 . TRBJ1-5 . TRBV18 CASSPPGTVNQPQHF TGTGCCAGCTCACCACCCGGGACGGTCAATCAGCCCCAGCATTTT
14 . TRBJ1-1 . TRBV5-1 CASSFKAVNTEAFF TGCGCCAGCAGCTTTAAGGCAGTAAACACTGAAGCTTTCTTT
13 . TRBJ2-7 . TRBV5-1 CASSRSGPYEQYF TGCGCCAGCAGCCGTAGCGGCCCCTACGAGCAGTACTTC
15 TRBD1 TRBJ1-3 . TRBV29-1 CSARQGADSGNTIYF TGCAGCGCTAGACAGGGGGCCGACTCTGGAAACACCATATATTTT
12 . TRBJ2-3 . TRBV28 CASISRTDTQYF TGTGCCAGCATTAGTCGGACAGATACGCAGTATTTT
13 TRBD1 TRBJ2-5 few TRBV5-1 CASSLGQGQTQYF TGCGCCAGCAGCTTGGGACAGGGACAGACCCAGTACTTC
13 . TRBJ1-4 . TRBV19 CASNQGLNEKLFF TGTGCCAGTAATCAGGGGTTGAATGAAAAACTGTTTTTT
12 . TRBJ1-2 . TRBV6-5 CASSLDRLGYTF TGTGCCAGCAGCCTCGACCGCCTAGGCTACACCTTC
14 . TRBJ2-7 . TRBV7-2 CASSLVRGAGEQYF TGTGCCAGCAGCTTAGTACGGGGGGCAGGCGAGCAGTACTTC
17 TRBD1 TRBJ2-1 . TRBV15 CATSRAIGTGVYNEQFF TGTGCCACCAGCAGAGCAATCGGGACAGGGGTTTACAATGAGCAGTTCTTC
15 . TRBJ1-2 few TRBV19 CASTNWTAKGYGYTF TGTGCCAGTACCAACTGGACGGCTAAGGGCTATGGCTACACCTTC
20 TRBD1 TRBJ1-5 . TRBV9 CASSVGLRWQGENSNQPQHF TGTGCCAGCAGCGTAGGCTTAAGGTGGCAGGGGGAAAATAGCAATCAGCCCCAGCATTTT
11 . TRBJ2-3 once TRBV30 CAWSVKRTQYF TGTGCCTGGAGTGTGAAAAGAACGCAGTATTTT
15 TRBD2 TRBJ2-7 once TRBV5-1 CASSLLAGVSYEQYF TGCGCCAGCAGCTTGCTAGCGGGAGTCTCCTACGAGCAGTACTTC
14 . TRBJ2-1 . TRBV11-2 CASRRDSHYNEQFF TGTGCCAGCAGGCGGGACTCTCACTACAATGAGCAGTTCTTC
15 . TRBJ2-1 . TRBV4-1 CASSQDPTSYNEQFF TGCGCCAGCAGCCAAGACCCGACTAGTTACAATGAGCAGTTCTTC
12 TRBD2 TRBJ2-4 few TRBV30 CAWSGLAGIQYF TGTGCCTGGAGTGGGCTAGCGGGGATTCAGTACTTC
16 . TRBJ2-3 once TRBV19 CASRATRGGLTDTQYF TGTGCCAGTAGGGCTACCCGCGGGGGCCTCACAGATACGCAGTATTTT
13 . TRBJ1-1 . TRBV6-1 CASSVRGYAEAFF TGTGCCAGCAGTGTGAGGGGGTATGCTGAAGCTTTCTTT
13 . TRBJ2-5 . TRBV27 CASSLNWAGHQYF TGTGCCAGCAGTTTAAACTGGGCGGGGCACCAGTACTTC
16 TRBD2 TRBJ2-1 . TRBV18 CASSATSARSYNEQFF TGTGCCAGCTCAGCGACTAGCGCCCGCTCCTACAATGAGCAGTTCTTC
15 . TRBJ2-5 . TRBV14 CASSPRGQGQETQYF TGTGCCAGCAGCCCCCGGGGGCAGGGACAAGAGACCCAGTACTTC
15 TRBD2 TRBJ2-7 . TRBV28 CASSRLAGGPYEQYF TGTGCCAGCAGTAGACTAGCGGGAGGGCCCTACGAGCAGTACTTC
14 TRBD1 TRBJ1-5 . TRBV19 CASKDRGIFQPQHF TGTGCCAGTAAGGACAGGGGGATTTTTCAGCCCCAGCATTTT
14 . TRBJ2-5 . TRBV12-1 CASSFVAGEETQYF TGTGCCAGCAGCTTTGTAGCGGGAGAGGAGACCCAGTACTTC
14 . TRBJ2-3 . TRBV7-3 CASSLHPGADTQYF TGTGCCAGCAGCTTACACCCCGGGGCAGATACGCAGTATTTT
11 . TRBJ1-2 few TRBV29-1 CSVGTPAGYTF TGCAGCGTTGGGACCCCTGCGGGCTACACCTTC
16 . TRBJ2-4 . TRBV5-4 CASSQSGGTSGGIQYF TGTGCCAGCAGCCAGTCGGGCGGGACATCCGGGGGCATTCAGTACTTC
17 TRBD2 TRBJ2-1 . TRBV5-1 CASSLATLAGALNEQFF TGCGCCAGCAGCCTCGCTACTCTGGCGGGAGCGCTAAATGAGCAGTTCTTC
15 . TRBJ2-3 . TRBV6-5 CASSYSSDLADTQYF TGTGCCAGCAGTTACTCGAGTGATTTGGCAGATACGCAGTATTTT
15 TRBD1 TRBJ2-7 . TRBV6-6 CASSITGASSYEQYF TGTGCCAGCAGTATCACAGGGGCCTCCTCCTACGAGCAGTACTTC
19 TRBD2 TRBJ2-6 . TRBV4-3 CASSQDLLAGDAGANVLTF TGCGCCAGCAGCCAAGATTTACTAGCGGGAGATGCTGGGGCCAACGTCCTGACTTTC